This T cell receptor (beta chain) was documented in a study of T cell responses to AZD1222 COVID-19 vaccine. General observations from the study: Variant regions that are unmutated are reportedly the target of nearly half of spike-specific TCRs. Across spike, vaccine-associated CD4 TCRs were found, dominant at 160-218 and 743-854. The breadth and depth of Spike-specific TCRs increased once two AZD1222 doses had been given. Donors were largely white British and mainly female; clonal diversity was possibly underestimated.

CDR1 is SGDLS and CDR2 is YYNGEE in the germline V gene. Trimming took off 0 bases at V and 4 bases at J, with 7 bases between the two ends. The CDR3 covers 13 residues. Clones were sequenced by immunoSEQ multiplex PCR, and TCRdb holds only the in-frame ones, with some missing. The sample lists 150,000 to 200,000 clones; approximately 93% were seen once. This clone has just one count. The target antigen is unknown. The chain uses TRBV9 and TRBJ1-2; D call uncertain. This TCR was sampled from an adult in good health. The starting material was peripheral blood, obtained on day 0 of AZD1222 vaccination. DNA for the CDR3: TGTGCCAGCAGCGTAGGGACGGCCTATGGCTACACCTTC. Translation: CASSVGTAYGYTF. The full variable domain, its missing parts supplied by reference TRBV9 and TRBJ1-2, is DSGVTQTPKHLITATGQRVTLRCSPRSGDLSVYWYQQSLDQGLQFLIQYYNGEERAKGNILERFSAQQFPDLHSELNLSSLELGDSALYFCASSVGTAYGYTFGSGTRLTVV.